This T cell receptor beta chain was recorded in a study of T cell repertoires in cytomegalovirus infection. Study details: TCR beta signatures that were public indicated CMV infection and matching HLA type. Whole-study results and caveats: CMV carriers having the relevant HLA were flagged by cumulative public TCR beta family frequency. The ex vivo response was dominated by HLA-C-restricted CMV-specific TCR beta clonotypes.

TCRdb reprocessed the reads via MiXCR and lists one record per CDR3 protein. Among around 240,000 distinct CDR3 sequences listed, over 20% were seen once. With respect to this clonotype: Antigen unknown.

The germline V gene encodes CDR1 SEHNR and CDR2 FQNEAQ (reference sequence). The CDR3 is made up of 14 amino acids. Trimming shortened V by 2 bases and J by 4 bases, and 11 bases separated the two germline ends. The sequenced sample consisted of CD8+ T cells from PBMCs. J is TRBJ1-1 and V is TRBV7-9, with D possibly TRBD1 on 5 matching bases. This clonotype was sampled from a human donor in good health (CMV status not recorded). Some clones in this sample may be carry-over from other donors' samples. The CDR3 DNA reads as TGTGCCAGCAGCTTATTACAGGCCGGCACTGAAGCTTTCTTT. Amino acid sequence: CASSLLQAGTEAFF.